This is a list of T cell receptor beta chains from one sample in a study of blood T cell repertoires in COVID-19. Assay used: immunoSEQ multiplex PCR; TCRdb lists only in-frame clones, some missing. Of 140,000 to 150,000 clones listed, roughly 79% are singletons. Sequencing used peripheral blood. All receptors come from a human donor with acute or convalescent COVID-19. The donor label of this sample is uncertain. CDR3s include the opening cysteine and the closing phenylalanine or tryptophan. Fields, in order: clone size, D gene, J gene, V gene, CDR3 DNA, CDR3 protein. A D gene is named only where the DNA matches it firmly. Size values are once, few and many counts, or a class for expanded clones, and some rows have none.

clone_size: .; d_call: TRBD1; j_call: TRBJ1-2; v_call: TRBV27; cdr3_nt: TGTGCCAGCAGTTTTTCGGGGACAGGGGATGCCCGGGGCTACACCTTC; cdr3_aa: CASSFSGTGDARGYTF
clone_size: .; d_call: TRBD1; j_call: TRBJ1-5; v_call: TRBV18; cdr3_nt: TGTGCCAGCTCCCTAGGACAGGGGTCGACGGGCAATCAGCCCCAGCATTTT; cdr3_aa: CASSLGQGSTGNQPQHF
clone_size: .; d_call: .; j_call: TRBJ2-5; v_call: TRBV5-1; cdr3_nt: TGCGCCAGCAGCTTTGAGGGTTACCAGACCCAGTACTTC; cdr3_aa: CASSFEGYQTQYF
clone_size: once; d_call: .; j_call: TRBJ1-1; v_call: TRBV12-3/TRBV12-4; cdr3_nt: TGTGCCAGCAGTCCCGGGTTCTACACTGAAGCTTTCTTT; cdr3_aa: CASSPGFYTEAFF
clone_size: .; d_call: .; j_call: TRBJ2-1; v_call: TRBV2; cdr3_nt: TGTGCCACCAGGCTACTAGGAAATGAGCAGTTCTTC; cdr3_aa: CATRLLGNEQFF
clone_size: .; d_call: TRBD1; j_call: TRBJ1-5; v_call: TRBV7-2; cdr3_nt: TGTGCCAGCAGCACACAGGGGTTCAATCAGCCCCAGCATTTT; cdr3_aa: CASSTQGFNQPQHF
clone_size: once; d_call: TRBD1; j_call: TRBJ1-2; v_call: TRBV29-1; cdr3_nt: TGCAGCGTTGAAGATCTTAACAGGGGCGGCTACACCTTC; cdr3_aa: CSVEDLNRGGYTF
clone_size: .; d_call: .; j_call: TRBJ1-1; v_call: TRBV6-5; cdr3_nt: TGTGCCAGCAGTTCGGCTACCCCGGACAGAGAAGCTTTCTTT; cdr3_aa: CASSSATPDREAFF
clone_size: .; d_call: TRBD2; j_call: TRBJ2-3; v_call: TRBV11-2; cdr3_nt: TGTGCCAGCAGCTCCGGGGGGGGAGATACGCAGTATTTT; cdr3_aa: CASSSGGGDTQYF
clone_size: few; d_call: .; j_call: TRBJ2-5; v_call: TRBV6-1; cdr3_nt: TGTGCCAGCAGTACCGGGAAAAGAGGAGAGACCCAGTACTTC; cdr3_aa: CASSTGKRGETQYF
clone_size: once; d_call: TRBD1; j_call: TRBJ1-3; v_call: TRBV13; cdr3_nt: TGTGCCAGCAGCTCGGAAAGACAGGGGTTGGCTGGAAACACCATATATTTT; cdr3_aa: CASSSERQGLAGNTIYF
clone_size: .; d_call: .; j_call: TRBJ1-5; v_call: TRBV9; cdr3_nt: TGTGCCAGCAGCCGAGCCGGGGATCAGCCCCAGCATTTT; cdr3_aa: CASSRAGDQPQHF
clone_size: .; d_call: .; j_call: TRBJ1-5; v_call: TRBV2; cdr3_nt: TGTGCCAGCAGTGACCGCGGGGGGGGGCGAAATCAGCCCCAGCATTTT; cdr3_aa: CASSDRGGGRNQPQHF
clone_size: .; d_call: .; j_call: TRBJ1-2; v_call: TRBV5-6; cdr3_nt: TGTGCCAGCAGCCCACAAGCCGGGGAAGGCTACACCTTC; cdr3_aa: CASSPQAGEGYTF
clone_size: .; d_call: .; j_call: TRBJ1-4; v_call: TRBV18; cdr3_nt: TGTGCCAGCTCACCACCGACAGATAGGGAAAAACTGTTTTTT; cdr3_aa: CASSPPTDREKLFF
clone_size: few; d_call: .; j_call: TRBJ1-2; v_call: TRBV10-3; cdr3_nt: TGTGCCATCAGTGACACGGGAAATGATGGCTACACCTTC; cdr3_aa: CAISDTGNDGYTF
clone_size: once; d_call: TRBD1; j_call: TRBJ1-1; v_call: TRBV5-1; cdr3_nt: TGCGCCAGCAGCCTACTACAGGGGGGAGAAGCTGAAGCTTTCTTT; cdr3_aa: CASSLLQGGEAEAFF
clone_size: .; d_call: TRBD2; j_call: TRBJ2-3; v_call: TRBV24-1; cdr3_nt: TGTGCCACCAGTGATTTGGGGACTAGCGGGGGGTCCACAGATACGCAGTATTTT; cdr3_aa: CATSDLGTSGGSTDTQYF
clone_size: .; d_call: .; j_call: TRBJ1-6; v_call: TRBV2; cdr3_nt: TGTGCCAGCAGCCCAGGCTATAATTCACCCCTCCACTTT; cdr3_aa: CASSPGYNSPLHF
clone_size: .; d_call: .; j_call: TRBJ2-7; v_call: TRBV30; cdr3_nt: TGTGCCTGGAGTCCGGAACAGGGCCGAGACCCCTACGAGCAGTACTTC; cdr3_aa: CAWSPEQGRDPYEQYF
clone_size: .; d_call: TRBD2; j_call: TRBJ2-3; v_call: TRBV5-1; cdr3_nt: TGCGCCAGCAGACTTGGACTAGATTTAGATACGCAGTATTTT; cdr3_aa: CASRLGLDLDTQYF
clone_size: .; d_call: TRBD1; j_call: TRBJ1-2; v_call: TRBV30; cdr3_nt: TGTGCCTGGAGTGTCCCGGGACAGGGGAACTATGGCTACACCTTC; cdr3_aa: CAWSVPGQGNYGYTF
clone_size: .; d_call: .; j_call: TRBJ2-2; v_call: TRBV12-2; cdr3_nt: TGTGCAAGTCGCCAGGGCGCGAACACCGGGGAGCTGTTTTTT; cdr3_aa: CASRQGANTGELFF
clone_size: .; d_call: .; j_call: TRBJ1-4; v_call: TRBV25-1; cdr3_nt: TGTGCCAGCAGTGATCCCAGGCTCCCCAATGAAAAACTGTTTTTT; cdr3_aa: CASSDPRLPNEKLFF
clone_size: few; d_call: .; j_call: TRBJ1-2; v_call: TRBV24-1; cdr3_nt: TGTGCCACCAGTGATCCACTCTATGGCTACACCTTC; cdr3_aa: CATSDPLYGYTF
clone_size: .; d_call: .; j_call: TRBJ1-2; v_call: TRBV21-1; cdr3_nt: TGTGCCATCCCCCCTTTAGGAGCATACTATGGCTACACCTTC; cdr3_aa: CAIPPLGAYYGYTF
clone_size: many; d_call: TRBD2; j_call: TRBJ2-1; v_call: TRBV19; cdr3_nt: TGTGCCAGTAGTCCCCGGGGGGAGGGTCGCAATGAGCAGTTCTTC; cdr3_aa: CASSPRGEGRNEQFF
clone_size: few; d_call: .; j_call: TRBJ2-1; v_call: TRBV5-8; cdr3_nt: TGTGCCAGCAGTGCGGGACAGATCTACAATGAGCAGTTCTTC; cdr3_aa: CASSAGQIYNEQFF
clone_size: .; d_call: TRBD1; j_call: TRBJ2-7; v_call: TRBV6-5; cdr3_nt: TGTGCCACCGGACAGGGGGTATATTACGAGCAGTACTTC; cdr3_aa: CATGQGVYYEQYF
clone_size: once; d_call: .; j_call: TRBJ1-2; v_call: TRBV10-3; cdr3_nt: TGTGCCATCAGTGAAGGGGAACAGCGCTATGGCTACACCTTC; cdr3_aa: CAISEGEQRYGYTF
clone_size: few; d_call: .; j_call: TRBJ2-3; v_call: TRBV19; cdr3_nt: TGTGCCAGTACATCCGGGGAGGGCACAGATACGCAGTATTTT; cdr3_aa: CASTSGEGTDTQYF
clone_size: .; d_call: TRBD1; j_call: TRBJ1-2; v_call: TRBV29-1; cdr3_nt: TGCAGCGTTGACCGGACAGGGGACTATGGCTACACCTTC; cdr3_aa: CSVDRTGDYGYTF
clone_size: .; d_call: .; j_call: TRBJ1-1; v_call: TRBV2; cdr3_nt: TGTGCCAGCAGTTGGGGACGGGGGATGAACACTGAAGCTTTCTTT; cdr3_aa: CASSWGRGMNTEAFF
clone_size: .; d_call: .; j_call: TRBJ1-2; v_call: TRBV29-1; cdr3_nt: TGCAGCGTTGAGGGGGGGGCGGACTATGGCTACACCTTC; cdr3_aa: CSVEGGADYGYTF
clone_size: .; d_call: TRBD1; j_call: TRBJ1-4; v_call: TRBV9; cdr3_nt: TGTGCCAGCAGCGTATCCCGGGACAGTCAAAAACTGTTTTTT; cdr3_aa: CASSVSRDSQKLFF
clone_size: .; d_call: .; j_call: TRBJ1-2; v_call: TRBV4-2; cdr3_nt: TGTGCCAGCAGCCAAGGACCAGGGGAAGGTTCTGGCTACACCTTC; cdr3_aa: CASSQGPGEGSGYTF
clone_size: .; d_call: TRBD1; j_call: TRBJ1-2; v_call: TRBV7-9; cdr3_nt: TGTGCCAGCAGCCGACTCCGGGACAGATCATCTAACTATGGCTACACCTTC; cdr3_aa: CASSRLRDRSSNYGYTF
clone_size: .; d_call: TRBD1; j_call: TRBJ1-3; v_call: TRBV19; cdr3_nt: TGTGCCAGTAGTATGGTTGGGACAGGCCTCTCTGGAAACACCATATATTTT; cdr3_aa: CASSMVGTGLSGNTIYF
clone_size: .; d_call: TRBD1; j_call: TRBJ1-1; v_call: TRBV30; cdr3_nt: TGTGCCTGGAGTAGACAGGGCATGAACACTGAAGCTTTCTTT; cdr3_aa: CAWSRQGMNTEAFF
clone_size: .; d_call: TRBD1; j_call: TRBJ1-6; v_call: TRBV6-1; cdr3_nt: TGTGCCAGCAGTGAATCCGGACAGGGGCCTTCACCCCTCCACTTT; cdr3_aa: CASSESGQGPSPLHF
clone_size: .; d_call: TRBD2; j_call: TRBJ2-1; v_call: TRBV5-4; cdr3_nt: TGTGCCAGCAGCTTGACTAGCGTGACCTACAATGAGCAGTTCTTC; cdr3_aa: CASSLTSVTYNEQFF
clone_size: .; d_call: TRBD1; j_call: TRBJ2-7; v_call: TRBV4-1; cdr3_nt: TGCGCCAGCAGCCTGGGACAGGGGCCTATTGAGCAGTACTTC; cdr3_aa: CASSLGQGPIEQYF
clone_size: .; d_call: .; j_call: TRBJ2-2; v_call: TRBV11-2; cdr3_nt: TGTGCCAGCAGCTTTCTCGGCGGCGGGGAGCTGTTTTTT; cdr3_aa: CASSFLGGGELFF
clone_size: .; d_call: TRBD1; j_call: TRBJ2-7; v_call: TRBV6-5; cdr3_nt: TGTGCCAGCAGTTACTCCGGGGACAGCTACGAGCAGTACTTC; cdr3_aa: CASSYSGDSYEQYF
clone_size: .; d_call: TRBD1; j_call: TRBJ1-2; v_call: TRBV30; cdr3_nt: TGTGCCTGGAGGGGACAGGGTTGGAACTATGGCTACACCTTC; cdr3_aa: CAWRGQGWNYGYTF
clone_size: .; d_call: .; j_call: TRBJ1-2; v_call: TRBV5-5; cdr3_nt: TGTGCCAGCAGCTTGATTTATGACTATGGCTACACCTTC; cdr3_aa: CASSLIYDYGYTF
clone_size: few; d_call: TRBD2; j_call: TRBJ2-7; v_call: TRBV10-3; cdr3_nt: TGTGCCACCGGGACTAGCGGGGGCGGGGACTACGAGCAGTACTTC; cdr3_aa: CATGTSGGGDYEQYF
clone_size: .; d_call: TRBD1; j_call: TRBJ1-1; v_call: TRBV7-2; cdr3_nt: TGTGCCAGCAGCTTACCGGGACAGGGACTTGAAGCTTTCTTT; cdr3_aa: CASSLPGQGLEAFF
clone_size: .; d_call: .; j_call: TRBJ1-1; v_call: TRBV15; cdr3_nt: TGTGCCACCAGCAGAGAATTATGGCGGGCAAACACTGAAGCTTTCTTT; cdr3_aa: CATSRELWRANTEAFF
clone_size: .; d_call: TRBD1; j_call: TRBJ1-5; v_call: TRBV24-1; cdr3_nt: TGTGCCACCAGCTCGCCGGGACAGGGGGCTAACCAGCCCCAGCATTTT; cdr3_aa: CATSSPGQGANQPQHF
clone_size: .; d_call: TRBD1; j_call: TRBJ1-2; v_call: TRBV13; cdr3_nt: TGTGCCAGCAGCTCCCGGGACAGGGGGAATATTGGCTACACCTTC; cdr3_aa: CASSSRDRGNIGYTF
clone_size: .; d_call: TRBD1; j_call: TRBJ1-6; v_call: TRBV2; cdr3_nt: TGTGCCAGCAGTGAAAGGACAGGGGGTTCACCCCTCCACTTT; cdr3_aa: CASSERTGGSPLHF